This paragraph reports one TCR beta chain. Antigen: not known. This CDR3 is built from 17 residues. V gave up 1 base and J gave up 15 bases; unmatched junction bases: 20. Germline CDR1 and CDR2: SGHVS and FNYEAQ. This entry comes from a study of shared clonotypes between healthy human individuals. The study, taken as a whole, reports: Blood alone was sampled, and tissue repertoires likely differ. Naive subsets, compared against memory subsets, generally had larger estimated richness values. Rarefaction revealed incomplete sorted-subset sequencing despite large depth.

Researchers ran the assay at a deep level. The table came from immunoSEQ multiplex PCR; TCRdb's copy has only in-frame clones and leaves some out. The sample contains some 1.5 million clones, around 98% of which appear only once. J is TRBJ2-1 and V is TRBV7-6; the match to TRBD2 covers 8 bases. The sequence was collected from a man aged 25-45 years in good health. Sequenced input: naive CD4+ T cells sorted from blood. The subset here: CD45RA+ positively selected. The CDR3, as DNA: TGTGCCAGCAGCTTAGGTCCCGCAGTAGCGGGATCGGGTCAGCGGTTCTTC. Residues: CASSLGPAVAGSGQRFF.